The 6 T cell receptor beta chains presented below share a single source sample, sequenced in a study of shared clonotypes between healthy human individuals. The data were produced by immunoSEQ multiplex PCR, yet TCRdb's version contains in-frame clones alone and is incomplete. The sample consists of roughly 2.5 million clones, more than 90% of them appearing once. The sequenced sample consisted of naive CD4+ T cells sorted from blood. Indicated subset: CD45RA+ positively selected. These receptors all come from a man aged 18 to 30 in good health.

This sequence joins TRBV7-9 and TRBJ2-7; 7 positions agree with TRBD2. CDR1 and CDR2 (germline): SEHNR, FQNEAQ (reference sequence). V lost 0 bases to trimming and J lost 2 bases; unmatched junction nucleotides: 1. There are 14 residues in the CDR3. CDR3 DNA sequence: TGTGCCAGCAGCTTAGCGGGACTAACCTACGAGCAGTACTTC. This encodes CASSLAGLTYEQYF.

This clone was observed once. This specimen includes other DNA sequences encoding the same CDR3. CDR3 residues: CASRSGGNYGYTF. The CDR3 nucleotides are TGTGCCAGCAGGTCAGGGGGAAACTATGGCTACACCTTC. The V call is TRBV6-5, the J call TRBJ1-2, with TRBD1 matching over 7 bases. Germline-derived CDR1 and CDR2 are MNHEY and SVGAGI. This CDR3 has 13 amino acids. Trimming at V came to 6 bases and at J to 2 bases, leaving 3 bases not matched to a gene.

The chain carries TRBV14 and TRBJ1-6, with D unresolved. The germline CDR1 and CDR2 sequences are SGHDN and FVKESK. The CDR3 is 15 amino acids. With 0 bases removed from V and 4 bases from J, the gap between germline ends came to 7 bases. CDR3 sequence: CASSQEIEYNSPLHF. The CDR3 bases are TGTGCCAGCAGCCAAGAGATAGAGTATAATTCACCCCTCCACTTT.

As regards this clone: Other DNA sequences from this sample encode an identical CDR3 as well. The chain couples TRBV6-5 to TRBJ2-7, with TRBD2 identical over 9 bases. CDR1 is MNHEY, CDR2 SVGAGI, per germline. There are 14 residues in the CDR3. J lost 0 bases, V lost 5 bases, and 2 bases had no gene match. The CDR3 DNA sequence: TGTGCCAGCAGTCTAGCGGGGAGCTCCTACGAGCAGTACTTC. Protein sequence: CASSLAGSSYEQYF.

V gene TRBV4-1 combines with J gene TRBJ2-3; 7 bases match TRBD2. CDR3 length: 18 residues. V lost 4 bases and J lost 3; bases outside the gene matches: 16. Germline CDR1 is MGHRA and CDR2 is YSYEKL. The DNA of the CDR3 is TGCGCCAGCAGCCGTTTGGAATCTTATGGGGGAGGGACAGATACGCAGTATTTT. Its protein product is CASSRLESYGGGTDTQYF.

The gene calls are TRBV7-2 and TRBJ1-1; D remains unclear. Germline V gene sequence: CDR1 SGHTA, CDR2 FQGNSA. V lost 7 bases to trimming and J lost 11 bases, with 14 bases between them. The CDR3 runs 11 residues. Written as DNA, the CDR3 is TGTGCCAGCACCCCGGACCGCCGGGCTTTCTTT. Its protein product is CASTPDRRAFF.